The 19 T cell receptor beta chains given below trace back to one sample, sequenced in a study of beta chain features in type 1 diabetes. Study conclusions and caveats: The study found moderately but significantly shorter TCRB CDR3s in all four CD4+ subsets of Type 1 diabetes patients.

The antigens these receptors bind are not known. Expressed TCRB transcripts got sequenced, as all isolated RNA was reverse transcribed. The protocol was immunoSEQ multiplex PCR, while the TCRdb copy is restricted to in-frame clones and leaves out a portion. The profile shows roughly 340,000 clones, roughly 12% of them singletons. Sequencing was done on a sample of naive CD4+ T cells from blood. The receptor source for this set is a woman between 18 and 30 years old with type 1 diabetes.

V and J are TRBV2 and TRBJ2-7; 8 bases line up with TRBD2. The germline CDR1 and CDR2 sequences are SNHLY and FYNNEI. After removal of 4 bases from V and 7 bases from J, the junction contained 15 bases not matched to a gene. CDR3 length: 16 residues. CDR3 protein: CASSVTSGTQFGEQYF. In nucleotides, the CDR3 is TGTGCCAGCAGTGTTACTAGCGGAACCCAATTCGGGGAGCAGTACTTC.

This clone was picked up a small number of times. DNA for the CDR3: TGCGCCAGCAGCCAAGATGAGGCCGGGACACGGACTTACTCTGGGGCCAACGTCCTGACTTTC. Translating it yields CASSQDEAGTRTYSGANVLTF. This chain joins TRBV4-3 and TRBJ2-6; a possible D gene is TRBD1 (6 bases). Germline CDR1 is LGHNA and CDR2 is YSLEER. The CDR3 is 21 amino acids. V was shortened by 0 bases and J by 0 bases, with 21 bases between the two germline ends.

The sample holds a few counts of this clone. This chain links TRBV18 with TRBJ2-1, with D maybe TRBD2 (6 bases). In germline, CDR1 is KGHSH, CDR2 LQKENI. Trimming shortened V by 0 bases and J by 5 bases, and 23 bases separated the two germline ends. The CDR3 runs 19 residues. The CDR3 DNA reads as TGTGCCAGCTCACCACCATTGGCAACTATGCGGGGCGATGACAATGAGCAGTTCTTC. It yields the protein CASSPPLATMRGDDNEQFF.

The CDR3 spells CASITGTDNTEAFF. CDR3 DNA: TGTGCCAGCATCACCGGGACAGACAACACTGAAGCTTTCTTT. The chain is built from TRBV7-9 and TRBJ1-1; the match to TRBD1 covers 7 bases. CDR1 is SEHNR and CDR2 is FQNEAQ in the germline V gene (reference sequence). The CDR3 loop spans 14 amino acids. J gave up 2 bases and V 7 bases, and 7 bases lay outside the gene matches.

This sequence joins TRBV18 and TRBJ1-5, with D tentatively TRBD1 (6 bases). In germline, CDR1 is KGHSH, CDR2 LQKENI. The CDR3 extends over 16 amino acids. V was shortened by 2 bases and J by 0 bases, with 11 bases between the two germline ends. CDR3 loop: CASSPSDSYSNQPQHF. The CDR3 DNA follows: TGTGCCAGCTCACCATCGGACAGCTATAGCAATCAGCCCCAGCATTTT.

J is TRBJ1-1 and V is TRBV6-4, with a possible D match to TRBD1 (6 bases). CDR1 MRHNA and CDR2 SNTAGT come from the germline V gene. CDR3 length: 15 amino acids. With 4 bases removed from V and 1 base from J, the gap between germline ends came to 13 bases. The CDR3 here is CASSATGTPNTEAFF. The CDR3 region has the DNA TGTGCCAGCAGTGCGACCGGGACACCGAACACTGAAGCTTTCTTT.

The table lists this clone with a few counts. The J gene is TRBJ2-1, the V gene TRBV30, with TRBD2 matching over 14 bases. The trim removed 2 bases at V and 7 bases at J, leaving 7 bases unmatched. The CDR3 contains 16 residues. Germline V gene sequence: CDR1 GTSNPN, CDR2 SVGIG (reference sequence). The CDR3 is CAWSRLGLAGENEQFF. The CDR3 coding sequence is TGTGCCTGGAGTCGGTTGGGACTAGCGGGAGAAAATGAGCAGTTCTTC.

V and J are TRBV6-5 and TRBJ2-6; tentatively, D is TRBD2 (6 bases). Germline V gives CDR1 MNHEY, CDR2 SVGAGI. The CDR3 is made up of 15 amino acids. Trimming cost V 5 bases and J 2 bases, with 10 bases left between them. The CDR3 DNA follows: TGTGCCAGCAGTCCGCGACTAGCTGGGGCCAACGTCCTGACTTTC. Protein sequence: CASSPRLAGANVLTF.

The chain is built from TRBV11-2 and TRBJ2-2, with D possibly matching TRBD2 (6 bases). The CDR3 loop spans 17 amino acids. The V end lost 1 base, the J end lost 3 bases, and 15 bases lay between the germline ends. The germline V gene has CDR1 SGHAT and CDR2 FQNNGV. The CDR3 coding sequence is TGTGCCAGCAGCTTAGGGGCGCGTTGGGAGGACACCGGGGAGCTGTTTTTT. This encodes CASSLGARWEDTGELFF.

This clone was observed a few times. V and J are TRBV28 and TRBJ1-5; 7 bases are shared with TRBD1. J was trimmed by 9 bases and V by 6 bases; bases with no gene match: 11. Germline V gene lookup returns CDR1 MDHEN and CDR2 SYDVKM. The CDR3 runs 14 residues. The CDR3 spells CASSPGQAPGPQHF. DNA for the CDR3: TGTGCCAGCAGCCCCGGACAGGCCCCCGGGCCCCAGCATTTT. The full variable domain, with the rest looked up from reference TRBV28 and TRBJ1-5, is DVKVTQSSRYLVKRTGEKVFLECVQDMDHENMFWYRQDPGLGLRLIYFSYDVKMKEKGDIPEGYSVSREKKERFSLILESASTNQTSMYLCASSPGQAPGPQHFGDGTRLSIL.

The rearrangement links TRBV25-1 to TRBJ2-3, with D possibly TRBD1 on 6 matching bases. Germline V gene lookup returns CDR1 MGHDK and CDR2 SYGVNS. The CDR3 covers 14 residues. The V and J ends lost 1 base and 6 bases respectively, with 11 bases between them. The chain's CDR3 is CASSESSQGDTQYF. CDR3 bases: TGTGCCAGCAGTGAATCCTCCCAGGGGGATACGCAGTATTTT.

This chain joins TRBV28 and TRBJ2-7; 12 positions match TRBD2. This CDR3 spans 14 amino acids. The J segment lost 2 bases and the V segment lost 6 bases, leaving 2 bases of the junction unmatched. Germline V gene lookup returns CDR1 MDHEN and CDR2 SYDVKM. CDR3 region: CASSRTSGTYEQYF. CDR3 DNA sequence: TGTGCCAGCAGCCGGACTAGCGGGACCTACGAGCAGTACTTC.

V is TRBV9 and J is TRBJ1-4; 7 bases line up with TRBD1. The germline V gene encodes CDR1 SGDLS and CDR2 YYNGEE. The CDR3 is 15 residues long. Losses at the gene ends were 4 bases for V and 8 bases for J; bases not matched to a gene: 11. CDR3 region: CASSFRQGVSEKLFF. CDR3 nucleotides: TGTGCCAGCAGCTTTAGACAGGGAGTTTCGGAAAAACTGTTTTTT.

This clone was counted a few times. The rearrangement uses TRBV11-2 and TRBJ2-5; D is undetermined. Per germline, CDR1 SGHAT and CDR2 FQNNGV. Trimming removed 1 base at V and 3 bases at J, with 12 bases between. This CDR3 is 15 amino acids long. As DNA, the CDR3 is TGTGCCAGCAGCTTAGGAGAGTGGGCAAAAGAGACCCAGTACTTC. Its protein product is CASSLGEWAKETQYF.

The chain carries TRBV5-4 and TRBJ2-3; 11 nucleotides align to TRBD2. Germline V gene lookup returns CDR1 SGHNT and CDR2 YYREEE (reference sequence). V was clipped by 0 bases and J by 8 bases; unmatched bases: 11. The length of the CDR3 is 17 residues. The CDR3 DNA sequence: TGTGCCAGCAGCTTGGGAGGGATAGCGGGAGGGCTAAGTACGCAGTATTTT. Protein product: CASSLGGIAGGLSTQYF. Full variable domain (outside the CDR3, taken from reference TRBV5-4 and TRBJ2-3): ETGVTQSPTHLIKTRGQQVTLRCSSQSGHNTVSWYQQALGQGPQFIFQYYREEENGRGNFPPRFSGLQFPNYSSELNVNALELDDSALYLCASSLGGIAGGLSTQYFGPGTRLTVL.

For the CDR3, the DNA is TGTGCCAGCAGCTTTGACAGGGGACGTGAGCAGTTCTTC. This encodes CASSFDRGREQFF. The chain has TRBV7-2 and TRBJ2-1, with TRBD1 matching over 8 bases. CDR3 length: 13 amino acids. Germline V CDR1 and CDR2: SGHTA, FQGNSA. V was pared by 3 bases and J by 9 bases, with 4 bases of the junction left unmatched.

J is TRBJ2-1 and V is TRBV5-4; no definite D call. The V end lost 4 bases, the J end lost 0 bases, and 8 bases lay between the germline ends. This CDR3 region has 14 residues. The germline V gene encodes CDR1 SGHNT and CDR2 YYREEE (reference sequence). The CDR3, as DNA: TGTGCCAGCAGCCCACCCGGCTCCTACAATGAGCAGTTCTTC. This encodes CASSPPGSYNEQFF.

There are a few counts of this clone. V gene TRBV7-2 combines with J gene TRBJ2-7; 11 bases are shared with TRBD2. V lost 4 bases, J lost 6 bases, and 8 bases stayed unmatched. Germline lookup yields CDR1 SGHTA and CDR2 FQGNSA. The CDR3 extends over 15 amino acids. The DNA of the CDR3 is TGTGCCAGCAGCTATGTAGCGGGGGGGCCCGGCGAGCAGTACTTC. Translation gives CASSYVAGGPGEQYF.

This clone has only a few counts. The rearrangement uses TRBV5-4 and TRBJ2-2, with TRBD1 identical over 8 bases. There are 15 residues in the CDR3. The germline V gene encodes CDR1 SGHNT and CDR2 YYREEE (reference sequence). Germline trimming cut 4 bases from V and 7 bases from J; bases unmatched to any gene: 9. The CDR3 nucleotides are TGTGCCAGCAGCCTTGGACAGGGAGGAGGCGGGGAGCTGTTTTTT. Its protein is CASSLGQGGGGELFF.